The rows below give T cell receptor beta chains drawn from one sample of a study of regulatory T cells in long-lasting Graves disease. TCRdb passed the multiplex PCR reads through MiXCR, listing each CDR3 protein once. The sample consists of around 450,000 distinct CDR3 sequences, about 17% of them appearing once. This sample was shared with a second study, whose subject was T cells in Graves' hyperthyroidism and ophthalmopathy.

Material: peripheral blood mononuclear cells (PBMCs), obtained at new diagnosis, from a patient treated with antithyroid drugs. The receptors originated from a man aged 40-55 years with Graves disease. Both conserved end residues are part of each CDR3. D genes are given only for firm matches. The size of a clone is reported for some rows only, either as once, few or many, or as a class for expanded clones.

J gene	D gene	clone size	V gene	CDR3 protein	CDR3 DNA
TRBJ2-2	TRBD1	many	TRBV6-1	CASRPRTGSKNTGELFF	TGTGCCAGCAGGCCCCGGACAGGCTCCAAAAACACCGGGGAGCTGTTTTTT
TRBJ2-1	TRBD2	many	TRBV2	CASLAGHPYNEQFF	TGTGCCAGCCTAGCGGGGCATCCCTACAATGAGCAGTTCTTC
TRBJ2-7	-	-	TRBV28	CASGEDSYEQYF	TGTGCCAGCGGAGAGGATTCCTACGAGCAGTACTTC
TRBJ2-7	-	-	TRBV20-1	CSARDNLYEQYF	TGCAGTGCTAGGGACAATCTCTACGAGCAGTACTTC
TRBJ2-3	-	many	TRBV20-1	CSARETGSGVDTQYF	TGCAGTGCTAGAGAGACAGGGAGCGGGGTTGATACGCAGTATTTT
TRBJ2-6	TRBD1	-	TRBV5-1	CASSRFRTGLKSGANVLTF	TGCGCCAGCAGCCGATTCCGGACAGGGTTGAAGTCTGGGGCCAACGTCCTGACTTTC
TRBJ2-7	TRBD2	few	TRBV7-3	CASSFSGLPIHEQYF	TGTGCCAGCAGCTTTTCGGGACTACCCATACACGAGCAGTACTTC
TRBJ1-6	-	-	TRBV7-9	CASSSFDQGWNSPLHF	TGTGCCAGCAGCTCTTTTGATCAGGGATGGAATTCACCCCTCCACTTT
TRBJ1-5	-	many	TRBV30	CAWSVRFSGADSNQPQHF	TGTGCCTGGAGTGTAAGGTTTTCCGGGGCAGATAGCAATCAGCCCCAGCATTTT
TRBJ2-3	TRBD2	many	TRBV20-1	CSARDYTSGRADTQYF	TGCAGTGCTAGAGATTATACTAGCGGGAGGGCAGATACGCAGTATTTT
TRBJ1-2	-	few	TRBV6-2/TRBV6-3	CASNPTGLTSGYTF	TGTGCCAGCAACCCCACAGGACTCACAAGTGGCTACACCTTC